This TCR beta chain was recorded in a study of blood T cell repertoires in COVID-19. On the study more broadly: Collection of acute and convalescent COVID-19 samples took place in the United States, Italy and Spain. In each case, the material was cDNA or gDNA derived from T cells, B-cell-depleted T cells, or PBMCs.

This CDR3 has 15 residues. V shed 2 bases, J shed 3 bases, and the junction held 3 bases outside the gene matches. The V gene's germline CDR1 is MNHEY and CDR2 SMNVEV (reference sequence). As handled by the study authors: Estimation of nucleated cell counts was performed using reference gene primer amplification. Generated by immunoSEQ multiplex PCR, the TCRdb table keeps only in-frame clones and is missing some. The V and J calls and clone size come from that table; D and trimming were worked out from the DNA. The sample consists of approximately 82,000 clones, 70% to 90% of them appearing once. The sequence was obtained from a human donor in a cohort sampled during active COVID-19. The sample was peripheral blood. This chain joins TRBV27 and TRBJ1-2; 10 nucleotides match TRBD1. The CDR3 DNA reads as TGTGCCAGCAGTTTACGGACAGGGGGGGACTATGGCTACACCTTC. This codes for CASSLRTGGDYGYTF.